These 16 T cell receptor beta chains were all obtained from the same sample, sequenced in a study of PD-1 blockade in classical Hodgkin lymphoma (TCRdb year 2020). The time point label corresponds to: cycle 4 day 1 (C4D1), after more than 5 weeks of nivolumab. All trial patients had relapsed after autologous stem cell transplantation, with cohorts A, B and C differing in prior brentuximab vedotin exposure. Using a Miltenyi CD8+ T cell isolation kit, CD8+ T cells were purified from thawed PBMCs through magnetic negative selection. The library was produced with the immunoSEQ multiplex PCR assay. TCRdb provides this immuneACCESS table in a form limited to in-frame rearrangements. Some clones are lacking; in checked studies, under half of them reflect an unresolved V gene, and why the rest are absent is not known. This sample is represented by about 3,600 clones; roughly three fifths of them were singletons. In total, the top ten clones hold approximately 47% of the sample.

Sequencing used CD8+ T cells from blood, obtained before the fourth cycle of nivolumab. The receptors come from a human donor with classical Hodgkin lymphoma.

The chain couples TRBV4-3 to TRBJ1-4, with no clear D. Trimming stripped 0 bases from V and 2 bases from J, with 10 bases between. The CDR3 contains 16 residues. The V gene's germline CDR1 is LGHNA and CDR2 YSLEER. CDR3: CASSQDWVSTNEKLFF. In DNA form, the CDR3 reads TGCGCCAGCAGCCAAGATTGGGTATCGACTAATGAAAAACTGTTTTTT.

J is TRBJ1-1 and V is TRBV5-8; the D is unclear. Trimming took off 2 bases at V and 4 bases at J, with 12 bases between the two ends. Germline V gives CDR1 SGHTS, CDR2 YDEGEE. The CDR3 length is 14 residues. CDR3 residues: CASSFSALGTEAFF. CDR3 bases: TGTGCCAGCAGCTTTAGTGCGCTTGGCACTGAAGCTTTCTTT.

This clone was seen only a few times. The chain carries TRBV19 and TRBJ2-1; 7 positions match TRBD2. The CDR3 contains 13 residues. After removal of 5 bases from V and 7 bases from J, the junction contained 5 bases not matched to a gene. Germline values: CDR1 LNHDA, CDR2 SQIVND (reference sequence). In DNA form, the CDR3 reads TGTGCCAGTAGTGTGGCCGGGGGGAATGAGCAGTTCTTC. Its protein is CASSVAGGNEQFF. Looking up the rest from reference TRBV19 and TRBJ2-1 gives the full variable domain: DGGITQSPKYLFRKEGQNVTLSCEQNLNHDAMYWYRQDPGQGLRLIYYSQIVNDFQKGDIAEGYSVSREKKESFPLTVTSAQKNPTAFYLCASSVAGGNEQFFGPGTRLTVL.

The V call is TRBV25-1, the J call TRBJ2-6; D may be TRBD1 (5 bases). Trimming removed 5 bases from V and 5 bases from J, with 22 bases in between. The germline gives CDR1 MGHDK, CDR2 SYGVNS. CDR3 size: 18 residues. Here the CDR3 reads CASSTNLTGQSRANVLTF. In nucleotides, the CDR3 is TGTGCCAGCAGTACCAATTTAACTGGACAAAGTCGGGCCAACGTCCTGACTTTC.

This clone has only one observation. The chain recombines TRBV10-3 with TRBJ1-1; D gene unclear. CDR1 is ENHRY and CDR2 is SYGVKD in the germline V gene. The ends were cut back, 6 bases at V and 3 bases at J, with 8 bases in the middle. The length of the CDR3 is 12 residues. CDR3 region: CAISHRDTEAFF. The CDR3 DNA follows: TGTGCCATCAGCCACCGGGACACTGAAGCTTTCTTT.

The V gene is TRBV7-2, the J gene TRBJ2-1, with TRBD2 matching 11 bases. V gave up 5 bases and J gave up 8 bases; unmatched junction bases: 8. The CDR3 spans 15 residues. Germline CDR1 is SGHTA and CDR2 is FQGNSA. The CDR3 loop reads CASSPVAGGVYEQFF. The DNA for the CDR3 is TGTGCCAGCAGCCCCGTAGCGGGAGGGGTTTATGAGCAGTTCTTC.

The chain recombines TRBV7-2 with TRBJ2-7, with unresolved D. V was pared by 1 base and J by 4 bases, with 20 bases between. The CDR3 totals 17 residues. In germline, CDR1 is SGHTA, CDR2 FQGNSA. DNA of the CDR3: TGTGCCAGCAGCTTAGTCACCTGGCTAGAAGATCGGTACGAGCAGTACTTC. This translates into CASSLVTWLEDRYEQYF.

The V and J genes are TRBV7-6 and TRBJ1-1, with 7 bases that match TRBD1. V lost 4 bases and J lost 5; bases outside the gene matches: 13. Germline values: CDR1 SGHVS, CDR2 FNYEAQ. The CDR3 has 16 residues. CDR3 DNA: TGTGCCAGCAGCTCACGACAGGGATCGGTGGGTACTGAAGCTTTCTTT. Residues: CASSSRQGSVGTEAFF. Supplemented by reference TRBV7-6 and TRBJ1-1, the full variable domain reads GAGVSQSPRYKVTKRGQDVALRCDPISGHVSLYWYRQALGQGPEFLTYFNYEAQQDKSGLPNDRFSAERPEGSISTLTIQRTEQRDSAMYRCASSSRQGSVGTEAFFGQGTRLTVV.

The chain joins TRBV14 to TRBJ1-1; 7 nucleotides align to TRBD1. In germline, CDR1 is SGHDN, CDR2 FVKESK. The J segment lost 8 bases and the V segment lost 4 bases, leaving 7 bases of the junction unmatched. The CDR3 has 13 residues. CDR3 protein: CASSPLEQGEAFF. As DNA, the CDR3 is TGTGCCAGCAGCCCCCTGGAACAGGGGGAAGCTTTCTTT. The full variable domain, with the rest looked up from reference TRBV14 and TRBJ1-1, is EAGVTQFPSHSVIEKGQTVTLRCDPISGHDNLYWYRRVMGKEIKFLLHFVKESKQDESGMPNNRFLAERTGGTYSTLKVQPAELEDSGVYFCASSPLEQGEAFFGQGTRLTVV.

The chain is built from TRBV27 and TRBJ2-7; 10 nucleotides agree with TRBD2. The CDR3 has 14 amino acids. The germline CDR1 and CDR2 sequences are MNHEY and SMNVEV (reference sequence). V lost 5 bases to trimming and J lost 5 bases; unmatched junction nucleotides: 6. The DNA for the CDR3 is TGTGCCAGCAGTCTAGCGGGAGCATGGGACGAGCAGTACTTC. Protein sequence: CASSLAGAWDEQYF.

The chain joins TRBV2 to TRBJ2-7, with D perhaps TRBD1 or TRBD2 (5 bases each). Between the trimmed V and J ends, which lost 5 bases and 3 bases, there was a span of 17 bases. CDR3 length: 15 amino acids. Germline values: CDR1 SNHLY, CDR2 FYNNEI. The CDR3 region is CASSQRQGRVYEQYF. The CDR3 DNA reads TGTGCCAGCAGTCAGCGGCAGGGAAGGGTCTACGAGCAGTACTTC.

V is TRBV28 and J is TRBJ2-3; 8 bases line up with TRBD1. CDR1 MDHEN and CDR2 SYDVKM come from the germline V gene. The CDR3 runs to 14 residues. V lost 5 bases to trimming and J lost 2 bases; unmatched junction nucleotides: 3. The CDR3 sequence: CASSPDRVTDTQYF. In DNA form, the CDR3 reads TGTGCCAGCAGTCCGGACAGGGTCACAGATACGCAGTATTTT. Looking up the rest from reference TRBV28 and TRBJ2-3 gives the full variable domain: DVKVTQSSRYLVKRTGEKVFLECVQDMDHENMFWYRQDPGLGLRLIYFSYDVKMKEKGDIPEGYSVSREKKERFSLILESASTNQTSMYLCASSPDRVTDTQYFGPGTRLTVL.

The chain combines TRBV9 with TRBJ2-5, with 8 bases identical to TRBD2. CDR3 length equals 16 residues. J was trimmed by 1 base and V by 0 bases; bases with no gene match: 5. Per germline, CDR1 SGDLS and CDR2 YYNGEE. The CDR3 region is CASSVGLLAGQETQYF. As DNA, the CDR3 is TGTGCCAGCAGCGTAGGTCTTCTAGCGGGCCAAGAGACCCAGTACTTC.

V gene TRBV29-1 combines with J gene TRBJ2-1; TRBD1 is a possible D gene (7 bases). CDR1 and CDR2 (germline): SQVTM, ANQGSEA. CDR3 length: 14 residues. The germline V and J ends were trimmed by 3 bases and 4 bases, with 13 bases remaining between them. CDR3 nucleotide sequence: TGCAGCGTTGAGGGCAGGGGGGAGTACAATGAGCAGTTCTTC. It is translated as CSVEGRGEYNEQFF.

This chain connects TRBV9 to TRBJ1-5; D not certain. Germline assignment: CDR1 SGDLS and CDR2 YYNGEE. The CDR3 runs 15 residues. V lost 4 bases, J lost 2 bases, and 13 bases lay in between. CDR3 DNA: TGTGCCAGCAGCTCCTCCCCCTGGGGCAATCAGCCCCAGCATTTT. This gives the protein CASSSSPWGNQPQHF.

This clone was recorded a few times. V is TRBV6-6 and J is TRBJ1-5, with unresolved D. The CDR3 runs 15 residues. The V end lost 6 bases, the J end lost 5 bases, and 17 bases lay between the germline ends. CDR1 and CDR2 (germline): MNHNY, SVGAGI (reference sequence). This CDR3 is CASRPDTSPHQPQHF. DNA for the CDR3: TGTGCCAGCAGACCAGACACCTCCCCCCATCAGCCCCAGCATTTT.